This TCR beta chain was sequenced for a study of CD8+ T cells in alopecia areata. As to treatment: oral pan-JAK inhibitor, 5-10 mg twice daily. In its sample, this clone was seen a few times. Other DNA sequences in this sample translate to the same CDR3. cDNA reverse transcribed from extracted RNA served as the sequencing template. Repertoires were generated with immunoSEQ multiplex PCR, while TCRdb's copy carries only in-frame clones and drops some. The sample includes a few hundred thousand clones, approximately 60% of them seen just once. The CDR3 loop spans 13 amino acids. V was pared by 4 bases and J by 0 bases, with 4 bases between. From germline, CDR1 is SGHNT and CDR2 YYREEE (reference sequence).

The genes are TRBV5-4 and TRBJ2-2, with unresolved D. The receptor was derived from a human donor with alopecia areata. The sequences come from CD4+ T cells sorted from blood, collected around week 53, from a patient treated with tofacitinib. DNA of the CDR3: TGTGCCAGCAGCCGGACGAACACCGGGGAGCTGTTTTTT. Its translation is CASSRTNTGELFF.